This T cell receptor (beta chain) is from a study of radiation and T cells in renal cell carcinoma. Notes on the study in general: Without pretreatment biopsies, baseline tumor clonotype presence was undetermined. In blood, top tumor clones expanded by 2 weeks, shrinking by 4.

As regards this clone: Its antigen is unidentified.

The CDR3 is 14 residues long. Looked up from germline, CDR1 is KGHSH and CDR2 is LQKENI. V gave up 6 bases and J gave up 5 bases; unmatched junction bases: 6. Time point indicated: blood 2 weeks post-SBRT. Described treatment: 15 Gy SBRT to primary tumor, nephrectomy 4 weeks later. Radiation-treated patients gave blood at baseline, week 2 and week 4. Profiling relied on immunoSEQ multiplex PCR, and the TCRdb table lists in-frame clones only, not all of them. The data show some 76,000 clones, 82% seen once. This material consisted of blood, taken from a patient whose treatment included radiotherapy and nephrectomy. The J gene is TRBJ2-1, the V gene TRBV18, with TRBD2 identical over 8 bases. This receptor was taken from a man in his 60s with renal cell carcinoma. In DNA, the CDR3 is TGTGCCAGCTCCCTCGGGGGGGGAAACAATGAGCAGTTCTTC. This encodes CASSLGGGNNEQFF.